The subject of this entry is one T cell receptor beta chain. Its antigen is not identified. This sample stems from a study of monozygotic twins with inflammatory bowel disease. Following a re-call of the 5' RACE reads, TCRdb has one entry per CDR3 protein and lacks DNA. The listing contains about 450,000 distinct CDR3 sequences. This CDR3 has 14 amino acids. From germline, CDR1 is MNHNY and CDR2 SVGAGI (reference sequence). General study points: The study supported no single strong signal or clonotype linked to IBD. Distinguishing T cell subtypes was not possible. Variability may have been added to patient repertoires by differing immunosuppressive treatments. Healthy twins showed more clonotype sharing with others than IBD patients, especially patients with disease activity.

This TCR was sampled from a human donor with ulcerative colitis or Crohn's disease, or a healthy co-twin of an affected twin (not recorded which). The gene calls are TRBV6-6 and TRBJ2-5; the D gene TCRdb calls, TRBD1, cannot be checked with no DNA. The sequencing input was blood. CDR3 residues: CASSYSTGGETQYF.